This note documents a single TCR beta chain sequence. What this receptor recognizes is not known. No much larger clone exists at a distance of one base, and base qualities are not known. V trim: 0 bases; J trim: 3 bases; unmatched bases: 2. Via the germline V gene, CDR1 is SGHDT and CDR2 YYEEEE. The cysteine opens and the phenylalanine closes a CDR3 of 14 amino acids. CDR3 DNA only is kept here, 42 bases in frame from base 1. These data belong to a study of CD4 T cells in lung cancer (dated by TCRdb to between 2018 and 2020). About the full investigation: In the study, blood T cells from NSCLC patients were screened for responses to candidate mutation-encoded neoepitopes, and neoantigen-specific CD4+ T-cell clones and TCRs were isolated. Treatments the patients had received before donating blood included platinum chemotherapy, and some of the patients were given nivolumab or pembrolizumab. Tumor and non-adjacent lung tissue came from a few patients undergoing curative-intent resections for stage I-III non-small cell lung cancer. The frequency of neoantigen-specific clonotypes in tumor resections, non-adjacent lung and cultured T-cell products was tracked by TCRB deep sequencing. Lung adenocarcinoma or squamous cell carcinoma was present in the resected patients, who were aged 60 to 69 at blood donation and were mostly former smokers.

The library came from the immunoSEQ multiplex PCR assay. Qiagen DNeasy or QIAamp micro DNA kits were used to isolate DNA, and the Adaptive Biotechnology human TCRB sequencing kit was used to sequence TCRB. An Illumina MiSeq was used to sequence the TCRB libraries. The source study handled its data this way. TCRB sequence data were analyzed with the kit provider's software, and tumor enrichment of clonotype templates was tested with Fisher's exact test. The source is immuneACCESS, and TCRdb retained only in-frame sequences with V and J called. Part of the clones is not carried over; for the studies checked, unresolved V genes explain less than half of this, and the remainder is unexplained. Clone size and V and J calls were adopted from that table, with D and trimming inferred from the DNA. The sample yields fewer than 5,000 clones; just under 75% were counted once. The ten largest account for about 15% of the sample.

Points the paper makes about the study in general: Some blood-derived responses might be explained by in vitro priming of naive T cells or cross-reactivity rather than by memory responses to the cancer.

Sequencing input: lung tumor tissue. The sequence was obtained from a man aged 60-69 years with non-small cell lung cancer. The sequence is built from TRBV5-6 and TRBJ1-2, and TRBD1 aligns with 7 junction nucleotides. The DNA is as follows: TGTGCCAGCAGCTTGGGAGACAGGGACTATGGCTACACCTTC. The encoded protein is CASSLGDRDYGYTF. Supplemented by the reference TRBV5-6 and TRBJ1-2 proteins around the CDR3, the complete variable domain is DAGVTQSPTHLIKTRGQQVTLRCSPKSGHDTVSWYQQALGQGPQFIFQYYEEEERQRGNFPDRFSGHQFPNYSSELNVNALLLGDSALYLCASSLGDRDYGYTFGSGTRLTVV.